This is a list of T cell receptor beta chains from one sample in a study of T cell responses to AZD1222 COVID-19 vaccine. The repertoire was sequenced with immunoSEQ multiplex PCR; TCRdb's copy has only in-frame clones and lacks some. The sample lists 120,000 or so clones, roughly nine tenths occurring once. The sample here was peripheral blood, taken on day 0 of AZD1222 vaccination. Every receptor here comes from an adult in good health. Both conserved end residues are part of each CDR3. The D gene is left open where the match is weak. Clone size is shown for a subset of rows, as once, few, many or a class of expanded clone.

J	V	D	size	DNA	CDR3
TRBJ2-3	TRBV7-2	-	-	TGTGCCAGCAGTTTAGGGATTCTCCGACAGACAGATACGCAGTATTTT	CASSLGILRQTDTQYF
TRBJ1-5	TRBV19	-	-	TGTGCCAGTAGTATCTTGGGTAGCAATCAGCCCCAGCATTTT	CASSILGSNQPQHF
TRBJ1-2	TRBV28	-	-	TGTGCCAGCAGTCCCGGGGTAGGGTATGGCTACACCTTC	CASSPGVGYGYTF
TRBJ2-4	TRBV21-1	-	-	TGTGCCAGCATGGGGGGACAGTATATAGCCAAAAACATTCAGTACTTC	CASMGGQYIAKNIQYF
TRBJ1-2	TRBV7-9	-	-	TGTGCCAGCAGTTCCGGGACGGACTATGGCTACACCTTC	CASSSGTDYGYTF
TRBJ2-7	TRBV6-1	TRBD2	-	TGTGCCAGCAGTGAGGGGACTAGCGGTTCCTACGAGCAGTACTTC	CASSEGTSGSYEQYF
TRBJ1-5	TRBV4-1	-	-	TGCGCCAGCAGCCAAGGGGTCGGACAGCCCCAGCATTTT	CASSQGVGQPQHF
TRBJ1-4	TRBV19	-	-	TGTGCCAGTAGGATACAGGGTGCAACTAATGAAAAACTGTTTTTT	CASRIQGATNEKLFF
TRBJ1-1	TRBV4-1	TRBD1	once	TGCGCCAGCAGCTGGCAGGGGGGGACTGAAGCTTTCTTT	CASSWQGGTEAFF
TRBJ2-3	TRBV5-1	TRBD1	-	TGCGCCAGCAGCTGGGCCGGGACAGCCACAGATACGCAGTATTTT	CASSWAGTATDTQYF
TRBJ2-1	TRBV27	-	-	TGTGCCAGCAGTTCCCAGGGACGGCAGTTCTTC	CASSSQGRQFF
TRBJ2-1	TRBV5-1	-	-	TGCGCCAGCAGCGTAGCGGACTCCTACAATGAGCAGTTCTTC	CASSVADSYNEQFF
TRBJ2-7	TRBV6-5	-	-	TGTGCCAGCAGCCTAGGACATACCTACGAGCAGTACTTC	CASSLGHTYEQYF
TRBJ1-2	TRBV6-5	-	few	TGTGCCAGCACTAGAAAGGGGGAACTGGACGACCACACCTTC	CASTRKGELDDHTF
TRBJ2-1	TRBV10-1	-	-	TGCGCCAGCAGCGAGGTTGGGAGCTCCTACAATGAGCAGTTCTTC	CASSEVGSSYNEQFF
TRBJ2-1	TRBV9	-	-	TGTGCCAGCAGCGTAGGGGGGGGCCATGCCTACAATGAGCAGTTCTTC	CASSVGGGHAYNEQFF
TRBJ1-2	TRBV3-1/TRBV3-2	-	-	TGTGCCAGCAGCCAAGGCCCCGGGGTCTATGGCTACACCTTC	CASSQGPGVYGYTF
TRBJ1-2	TRBV28	TRBD1	-	TGTGCCAGCAGTGGACAGGCCGGTCACTATGGCTACACCTTC	CASSGQAGHYGYTF
TRBJ1-2	TRBV28	TRBD1	-	TGTGCCAGCAGCGAACAGGGGGCGTTCAATGGCTACACCTTC	CASSEQGAFNGYTF
TRBJ2-2	TRBV11-2	-	-	TGTGCCAGCAGCTTAACGGGAGCGCTGAACACCGGGGAGCTGTTTTTT	CASSLTGALNTGELFF
TRBJ1-1	TRBV5-1	-	-	TGCGCCAGCAGCGGGGGTGGATTGAACACTGAAGCTTTCTTT	CASSGGGLNTEAFF
TRBJ1-4	TRBV5-1	-	-	TGCGCCAGCAGCTTGAGTGGACAGATGAATGAAAAACTGTTTTTT	CASSLSGQMNEKLFF
TRBJ1-5	TRBV9	-	-	TGTGCCAGCAGCGACGGTGGACAGCCCCAGCATTTT	CASSDGGQPQHF
TRBJ1-2	TRBV3-1/TRBV3-2	-	-	TGTGCCAGCAGCCTATCGAACGGGGCCTATGGCTACACCTTC	CASSLSNGAYGYTF
TRBJ2-1	TRBV9	TRBD2	-	TGTGCCAGCAGCGTAGGAGGCCTAGCGGGAGGCGCATACAATGAGCAGTTCTTC	CASSVGGLAGGAYNEQFF
TRBJ2-7	TRBV7-9	-	-	TGTGCCAGCAGACTCAACAGGGATTCCTACGAGCAGTACTTC	CASRLNRDSYEQYF
TRBJ2-3	TRBV20-1	-	-	TGCAGTGCAAGTGCGGGGCCTTCGAAGGTTCGAGATACGCAGTATTTT	CSASAGPSKVRDTQYF
TRBJ1-2	TRBV5-8	-	-	TGTGCCAGCAGAGAGGAGGGAGCGGGAAACTATGGCTACACCTTC	CASREEGAGNYGYTF
TRBJ2-1	TRBV29-1	TRBD2	-	TGCAGCGTTGAAGAAGGGCAAATGGGGACTAGCGGCTACAATGAGCAGTTCTTC	CSVEEGQMGTSGYNEQFF
TRBJ1-4	TRBV11-2	-	-	TGTGCCAGCACCACCGAGGGGACAATTCCGTACGGACTGTTTTTT	CASTTEGTIPYGLFF
TRBJ1-3	TRBV6-1	-	-	TGTGCCAGCAGTGAACGGGCGAGCTCTGGAAACACCATATATTTT	CASSERASSGNTIYF
TRBJ1-5	TRBV19	-	-	TGTGCCAGTAGTATTTTCGGGGCAAATCAGCCCCAGCATTTT	CASSIFGANQPQHF
TRBJ2-3	TRBV11-2	TRBD2	once	TGTGCCAGCAGCTCCCAGGGAGGGAGCACAGATACGCAGTATTTT	CASSSQGGSTDTQYF
TRBJ1-6	TRBV19	-	-	TGTGCCAGTAACCCTACCCAAGGCAATTCACCCCTCCACTTT	CASNPTQGNSPLHF
TRBJ2-2	TRBV7-9	TRBD1	-	TGTGCCAGCAGCCGAGGGACAGCGAACACCGGGGAGCTGTTTTTT	CASSRGTANTGELFF
TRBJ1-1	TRBV3-1/TRBV3-2	-	-	TGTGCCAGCAGCAACGGGGCGATGAACACTGAAGCTTTCTTT	CASSNGAMNTEAFF
TRBJ1-6	TRBV28	-	-	TGTGCCAGCATCCTCGGACGGCCTAATTCACCCCTCCACTTT	CASILGRPNSPLHF
TRBJ2-7	TRBV29-1	TRBD2	-	TGCAGCGCTCAGACTAGCGGGACTTTCGAGCAGTACTTC	CSAQTSGTFEQYF
TRBJ2-1	TRBV29-1	TRBD1	-	TGCAGCGTTCTCACAGGGGGCCCCAATGAGCAGTTCTTC	CSVLTGGPNEQFF